This T cell receptor (beta chain) was sequenced in a study of blood T cell repertoires in COVID-19 (dated by TCRdb to the early 2020s). Broadly, across the study: Samples covering the acute and convalescent phases of COVID-19 were provided by collaborators in the United States, Italy and Spain. Where available, HLA class I and class II types were taken from metadata supplied by the sample provider and were not determined by assay-based typing. Subjects who had been exposed to COVID-19, were actively infected with it, or had recovered from it provided the deeply sampled blood TCRbeta repertoires that made up the dataset. The repertoires were made available in a free public database intended to serve as a resource for research on the immune response to SARS-CoV-2. The samples were drawn from the first 160 participants of the ongoing ImmuneRACE study and from some 1,300 subjects provided by 6 global collaborators. A de-identified subject ID, COVID-19 status, age in years and sex were almost always included in the sample metadata. The material from the prospective study consisted of cDNA or gDNA derived from T cells, B-cell-depleted T cells, or PBMCs. General study outcomes and caveats: The amount of clinical and demographic metadata varied by source and participant and was provided uncurated.

TCRbeta CDR3 regions were amplified from genomic DNA using the immunoSEQ Assay, a bias-controlled multiplex PCR. In the source study's methods: Nucleated cell counts per sample were estimated from amplification of reference gene primers within the assay. Sequence reads were collapsed and filtered to measure the absolute abundance of every unique TCRbeta CDR3 rearrangement. Productive Simpson clonality was computed per sample as the square root of Simpson's diversity index over productive rearrangements. The table was pulled from immuneACCESS by TCRdb, which kept in-frame rearrangements only. Such tables lose some clones; where checked, under half of the loss comes from unresolved V genes, and the rest has no known cause. Clonal size and the V and J genes are those of that table, whereas D and trimming came from the DNA. This sample comprises tens of thousands of clones, around 85% of them detected only once. The ten biggest clones cover 16% of the sample.

Comment on this clone: Its antigen remains unidentified. No base quality values were provided; no much bigger clone lies one nucleotide off.

Each collaborating institution followed its own protocols to collect whole blood in K2EDTA tubes. For TCRbeta analysis, collaborators shipped samples as frozen whole blood, isolated PBMCs, or DNA extracted from either of those sample types. Relative to germline, V is 2 bases shorter and J is 6 bases shorter, with 11 bases between their ends. CDR1 and CDR2, looked up from the germline V gene, are MNHEY and SVGAGI. The cysteine opens and the phenylalanine closes a CDR3 of 15 amino acids. Of the read, only the CDR3 DNA is kept; its 45 bases are in frame from base 1. Sequencing used peripheral blood. The sequence was collected from an elderly woman with active or convalescent COVID-19. The receptor chain draws on TRBV6-5 and TRBJ1-6; TRBD1 could be the D gene, as 5 bases match. The sequenced DNA: TGTGCCAGCAGTTACGTCAGGGATGCTAATTCACCCCTCCACTTT. Translated, this is CASSYVRDANSPLHF.